This T cell receptor (beta chain) was sequenced during a study of follicular helper T cells after annual influenza vaccination. CDR1 is LNHNV, CDR2 YYDKDF, per germline (reference sequence). The germline V and J ends were trimmed by 3 bases and 3 bases, with 11 bases remaining between them. The CDR3 runs 14 residues. Time point noted: 2014-2015 season, pre-vaccination. Excluded were substance abuse, HIV/AIDS, active cancer, immunomodulatory drugs and active illness. Clones were sequenced by immunoSEQ multiplex PCR, and TCRdb holds only the in-frame ones, with some missing. This sample yields about 14,000 clones, of which around four fifths are seen a single time; more than 0.25% belongs to the top ten. Study-wide results and limits: Plasmablast frequency change correlated with clonality change in ICOS+CD38+ cTfh.

Only a few counts were recorded for this clone. Its matching antigen is unknown. This chain joins TRBV15 and TRBJ1-1; a weak D match, TRBD1 (6 bases). The starting material was CXCR5- memory CD4+ T cells sorted from blood, obtained on the day of influenza vaccination. The TCR sequence derives from an adult who received the influenza vaccine. CDR3 region: CATSRTTGYTEAFF. CDR3 nucleotides: TGTGCCACCAGCAGGACCACAGGGTACACTGAAGCTTTCTTT.